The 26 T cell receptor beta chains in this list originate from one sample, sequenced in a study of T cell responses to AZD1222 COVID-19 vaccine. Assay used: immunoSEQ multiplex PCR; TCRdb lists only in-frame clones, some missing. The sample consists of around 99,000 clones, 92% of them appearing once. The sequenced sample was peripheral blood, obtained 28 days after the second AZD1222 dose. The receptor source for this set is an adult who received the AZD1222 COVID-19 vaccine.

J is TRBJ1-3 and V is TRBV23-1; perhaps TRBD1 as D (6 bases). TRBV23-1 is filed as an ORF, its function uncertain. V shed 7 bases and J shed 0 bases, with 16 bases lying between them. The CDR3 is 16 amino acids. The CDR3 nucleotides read TGCGCCAGCATGTACCGACAGGACTACTCTGGAAACACCATATATTTT. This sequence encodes CASMYRQDYSGNTIYF.

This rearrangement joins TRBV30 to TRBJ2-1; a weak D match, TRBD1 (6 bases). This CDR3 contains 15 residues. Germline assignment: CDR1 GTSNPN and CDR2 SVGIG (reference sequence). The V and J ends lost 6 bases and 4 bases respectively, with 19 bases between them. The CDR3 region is CACPPTEGTYNEQFF. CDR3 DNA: TGTGCCTGCCCCCCAACTGAGGGGACATACAATGAGCAGTTCTTC.

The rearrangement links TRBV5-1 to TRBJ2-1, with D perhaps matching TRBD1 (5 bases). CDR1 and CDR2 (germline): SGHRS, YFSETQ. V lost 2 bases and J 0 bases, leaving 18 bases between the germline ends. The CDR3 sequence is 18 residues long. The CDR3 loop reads CASSLILRGISSYNEQFF. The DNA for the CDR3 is TGCGCCAGCAGCTTAATTTTAAGGGGCATCAGCTCCTACAATGAGCAGTTCTTC.

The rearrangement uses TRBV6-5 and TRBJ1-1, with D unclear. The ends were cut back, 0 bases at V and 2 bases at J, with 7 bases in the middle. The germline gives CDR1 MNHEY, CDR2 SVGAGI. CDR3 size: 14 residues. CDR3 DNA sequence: TGTGCCAGCAGTTACTCTTCCAGTAACACTGAAGCTTTCTTT. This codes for CASSYSSSNTEAFF.

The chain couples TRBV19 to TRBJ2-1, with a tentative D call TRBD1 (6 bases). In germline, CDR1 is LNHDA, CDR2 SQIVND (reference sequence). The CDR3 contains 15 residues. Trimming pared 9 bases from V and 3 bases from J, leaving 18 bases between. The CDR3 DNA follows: TGTGCCAGCAGCAACAGGGAGCGGATCTACAATGAGCAGTTCTTC. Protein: CASSNRERIYNEQFF.

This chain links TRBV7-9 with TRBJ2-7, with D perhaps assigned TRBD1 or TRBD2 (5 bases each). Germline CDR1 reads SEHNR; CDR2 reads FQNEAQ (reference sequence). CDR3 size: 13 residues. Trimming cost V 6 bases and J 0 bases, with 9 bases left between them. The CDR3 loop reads CASRGTVSYEQYF. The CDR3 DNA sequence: TGTGCCAGCAGAGGGACGGTCTCCTACGAGCAGTACTTC.

CDR3 sequence: CAWSQWGNTEAFF. The CDR3 nucleotides are TGTGCCTGGAGTCAATGGGGCAACACTGAAGCTTTCTTT. The V and J genes are TRBV30 and TRBJ1-1; a possible D gene is TRBD1 (5 bases). The length of the CDR3 is 13 residues. Germline CDR1 reads GTSNPN; CDR2 reads SVGIG (reference sequence). Deletions cut 2 bases from V and 2 bases from J, with 9 bases between.

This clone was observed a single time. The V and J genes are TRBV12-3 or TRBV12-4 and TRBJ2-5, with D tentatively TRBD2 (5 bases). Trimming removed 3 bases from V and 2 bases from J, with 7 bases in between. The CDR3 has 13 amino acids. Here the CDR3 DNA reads TGTGCCAGCAGTTTTCGGGGACAAGAGACCCAGTACTTC. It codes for CASSFRGQETQYF.

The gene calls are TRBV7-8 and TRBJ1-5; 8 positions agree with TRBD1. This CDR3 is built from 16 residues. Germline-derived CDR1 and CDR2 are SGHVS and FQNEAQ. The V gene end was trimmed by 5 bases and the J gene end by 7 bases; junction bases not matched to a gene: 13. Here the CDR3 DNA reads TGTGCCAGCAGCGCCGCCCCAACAGGGGGGGGGCAGCCCCAGCATTTT. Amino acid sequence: CASSAAPTGGGQPQHF.

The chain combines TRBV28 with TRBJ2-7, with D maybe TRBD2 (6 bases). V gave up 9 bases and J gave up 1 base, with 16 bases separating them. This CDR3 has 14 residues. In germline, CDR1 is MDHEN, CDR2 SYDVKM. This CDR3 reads CASRLPGLSYEQYF. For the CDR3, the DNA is TGTGCCAGTCGTCTTCCGGGACTTTCCTACGAGCAGTACTTC.

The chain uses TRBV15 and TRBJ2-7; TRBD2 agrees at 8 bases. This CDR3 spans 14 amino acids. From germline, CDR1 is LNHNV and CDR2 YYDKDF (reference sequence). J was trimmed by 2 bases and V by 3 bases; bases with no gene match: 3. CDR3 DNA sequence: TGTGCCACCAGCAGCGGACTAGCTCCCTACGAGCAGTACTTC. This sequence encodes CATSSGLAPYEQYF.

CDR3 sequence reads: CASSLEGQLANQPQHF. In DNA form, the CDR3 reads TGTGCCAGCAGCTTAGAGGGCCAGTTAGCCAATCAGCCCCAGCATTTT. This chain links TRBV11-2 with TRBJ1-5; no firm D call. The germline V and J ends were trimmed by 0 bases and 3 bases, with 12 bases remaining between them. This CDR3 region has 16 residues. Germline CDR1 is SGHAT and CDR2 is FQNNGV.

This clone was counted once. CDR3 coding DNA: TGTGCCTGGAGTGAAAGCCCCGATCCCGGGGCTTTCTTT. It specifies CAWSESPDPGAFF. The chain links TRBV30 to TRBJ1-1; D is unclear. The CDR3 runs to 13 residues. Germline lookup yields CDR1 GTSNPN and CDR2 SVGIG (reference sequence). Trimming took off 1 base at V and 11 bases at J, with 17 bases between the two ends.

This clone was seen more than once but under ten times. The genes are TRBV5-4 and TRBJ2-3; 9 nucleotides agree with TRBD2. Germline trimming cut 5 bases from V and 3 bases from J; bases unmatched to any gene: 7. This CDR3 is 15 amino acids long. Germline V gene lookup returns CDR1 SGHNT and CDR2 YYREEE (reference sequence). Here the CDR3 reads CASRRSGRSTDTQYF. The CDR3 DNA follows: TGTGCCAGCAGGCGTAGCGGGAGAAGTACAGATACGCAGTATTTT.

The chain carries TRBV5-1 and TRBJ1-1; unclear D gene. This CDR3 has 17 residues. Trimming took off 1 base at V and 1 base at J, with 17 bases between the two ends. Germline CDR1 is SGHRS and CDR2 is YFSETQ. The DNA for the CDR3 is TGCGCCAGCAGCTTGTTTAGCCGAAGGACGGCGAACACTGAAGCTTTCTTT. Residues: CASSLFSRRTANTEAFF.

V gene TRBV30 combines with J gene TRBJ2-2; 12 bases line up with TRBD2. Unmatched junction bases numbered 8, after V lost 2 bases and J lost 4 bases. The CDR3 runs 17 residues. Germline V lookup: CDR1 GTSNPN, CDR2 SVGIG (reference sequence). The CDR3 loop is CAWSLAGGPGLTGELFF. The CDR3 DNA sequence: TGTGCCTGGAGTCTAGCGGGAGGGCCCGGCCTCACCGGGGAGCTGTTTTTT.

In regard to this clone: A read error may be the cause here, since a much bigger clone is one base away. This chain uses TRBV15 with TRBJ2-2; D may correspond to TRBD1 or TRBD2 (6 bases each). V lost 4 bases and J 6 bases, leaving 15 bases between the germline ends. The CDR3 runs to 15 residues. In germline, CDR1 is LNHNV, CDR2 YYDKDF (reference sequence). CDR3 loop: CATSILGGPAGELFF. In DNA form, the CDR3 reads TGTGCCACCAGCATACTGGGGGGCCCCGCCGGGGAGCTGTTTTTT.

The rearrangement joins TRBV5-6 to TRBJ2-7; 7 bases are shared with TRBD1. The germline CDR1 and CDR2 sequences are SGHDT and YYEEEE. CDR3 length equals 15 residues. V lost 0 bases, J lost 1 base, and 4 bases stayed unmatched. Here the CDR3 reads CASSLAKGASYEQYF. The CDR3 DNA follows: TGTGCCAGCAGCTTGGCCAAGGGGGCTTCCTACGAGCAGTACTTC.

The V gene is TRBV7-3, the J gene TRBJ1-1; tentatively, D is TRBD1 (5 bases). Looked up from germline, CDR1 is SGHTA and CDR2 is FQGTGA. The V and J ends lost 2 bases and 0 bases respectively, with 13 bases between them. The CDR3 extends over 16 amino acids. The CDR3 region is CASSLFPGRLNTEAFF. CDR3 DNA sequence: TGTGCCAGCAGCTTATTTCCAGGGAGATTGAACACTGAAGCTTTCTTT.

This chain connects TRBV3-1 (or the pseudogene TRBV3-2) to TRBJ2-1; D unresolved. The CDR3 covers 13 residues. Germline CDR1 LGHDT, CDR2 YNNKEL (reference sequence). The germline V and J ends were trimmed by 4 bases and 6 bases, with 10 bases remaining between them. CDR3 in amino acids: CASSPYVLNEQFF. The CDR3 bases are TGTGCCAGCAGCCCCTACGTGCTCAATGAGCAGTTCTTC.

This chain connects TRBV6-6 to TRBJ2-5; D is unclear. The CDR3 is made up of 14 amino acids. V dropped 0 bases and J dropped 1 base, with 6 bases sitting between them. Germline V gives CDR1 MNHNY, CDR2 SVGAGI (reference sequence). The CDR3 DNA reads TGTGCCAGCAGTTACTCGGTGGCCCAAGAGACCCAGTACTTC. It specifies CASSYSVAQETQYF.

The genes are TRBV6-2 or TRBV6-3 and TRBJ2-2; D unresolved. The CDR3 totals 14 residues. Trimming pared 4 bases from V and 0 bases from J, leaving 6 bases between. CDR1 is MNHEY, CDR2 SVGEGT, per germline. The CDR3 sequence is CASSSTPNTGELFF. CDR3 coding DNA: TGTGCCAGCAGTTCGACTCCGAACACCGGGGAGCTGTTTTTT.

The CDR3 is CASSLAASGGAETQYF. The CDR3 DNA sequence: TGTGCCAGCAGCTTGGCCGCTAGCGGGGGGGCGGAGACCCAGTACTTC. The chain is built from TRBV5-6 and TRBJ2-5; TRBD2 matches 12 bases. V dropped 0 bases and J dropped 5; count of bases not matched to a gene: 5. The CDR3 consists of 16 residues. The V gene's germline CDR1 is SGHDT and CDR2 YYEEEE.

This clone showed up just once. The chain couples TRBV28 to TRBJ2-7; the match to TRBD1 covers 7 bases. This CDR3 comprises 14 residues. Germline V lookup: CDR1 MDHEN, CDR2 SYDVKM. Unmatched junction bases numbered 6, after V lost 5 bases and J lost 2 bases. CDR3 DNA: TGTGCCAGCAGTATACCCGGGACAGCCTACGAGCAGTACTTC. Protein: CASSIPGTAYEQYF.

The CDR3 nucleotides read TGTGCCAGTAAGGAGGGGAATTCGAACACCGGGGAGCTGTTTTTT. Encoded protein: CASKEGNSNTGELFF. V gene TRBV19 combines with J gene TRBJ2-2, with TRBD2 as a possible D gene (6 bases). The germline CDR1 and CDR2 sequences are LNHDA and SQIVND (reference sequence). V was trimmed by 7 bases and J by 0 bases, leaving 12 bases between them. The CDR3 has 15 amino acids.

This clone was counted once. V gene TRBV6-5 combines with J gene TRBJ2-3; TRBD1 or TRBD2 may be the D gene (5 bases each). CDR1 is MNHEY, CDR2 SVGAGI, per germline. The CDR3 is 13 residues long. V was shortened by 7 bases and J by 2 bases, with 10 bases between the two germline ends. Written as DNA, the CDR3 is TGTGCCAGCACCCGGGACCTCACAGATACGCAGTATTTT. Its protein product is CASTRDLTDTQYF.